This T cell receptor (beta chain) stems from a study of siplizumab effects on memory and regulatory T cells. CDR1 and CDR2 from the germline V gene are LNHDA and SQIVND (reference sequence). This CDR3 has 14 amino acids. Trimming took off 5 bases at V and 10 bases at J, with 15 bases between the two ends. The protocol was immunoSEQ multiplex PCR, while the TCRdb copy is restricted to in-frame clones and leaves out a portion. The table lists about 50,000 clones, about 93% of them singletons. Study-wide findings and caveats: Confirmation was lacking for the suppressive function of proliferating Tregs derived from siplizumab cultures. On average, about 69% of mappable alloreactive CD4+ clones were Treg-derived under siplizumab, against 26.9% in controls.

On this clone: What it binds is not known.

The J gene is TRBJ1-6, the V gene TRBV19; weak D call: TRBD1 (5 bases). Sequencing was performed on CD8+ T cells sorted from blood. This TCR was recovered from a human donor in good health. The chain's CDR3 is CASSPWQGGSPLHF. As DNA, the CDR3 is TGTGCCAGTAGTCCCTGGCAGGGAGGATCACCCCTCCACTTT.